These T cell receptor beta chains were read from a single sample in a study of blood T cell repertoires in COVID-19. Repertoires were generated with immunoSEQ multiplex PCR, while TCRdb's copy carries only in-frame clones and drops some. The sample holds roughly 90,000 clones, 80% seen once. The specimen sequenced was peripheral blood. All receptors derive from an older woman with acute or convalescent COVID-19. Both conserved end residues are part of each CDR3. Fields, in order: J gene, V gene, clone size, D gene, CDR3 protein, CDR3 DNA. A D gene is named only where the DNA matches it firmly. Clone size is stated in some rows and not others, as once, few, many or a class when expanded.

TRBJ1-5 TRBV7-3 - - CASSHTPQGPGSQPQHF TGTGCCAGCAGCCATACGCCCCAGGGGCCTGGGTCTCAGCCCCAGCATTTT
TRBJ2-1 TRBV10-3 - - CAISADRHNEQFF TGTGCCATCAGCGCGGACAGACACAATGAGCAGTTCTTC
TRBJ1-6 TRBV6-6 - TRBD1 CASSQGANSPLHF TGTGCCAGTTCGCAGGGGGCTAATTCACCCCTCCACTTT
TRBJ1-2 TRBV6-6 few TRBD1 CASSTGAGGYGYTF TGTGCCAGCAGTACAGGGGCGGGAGGGTATGGCTACACCTTC
TRBJ2-2 TRBV7-6 - - CASSLGRVGDNTGELFF TGTGCCAGCAGCTTAGGTCGGGTAGGGGATAACACCGGGGAGCTGTTTTTT
TRBJ2-7 TRBV5-6 - TRBD2 CASRRSGRAYEQYF TGTGCCAGCAGACGGAGCGGGAGGGCCTACGAGCAGTACTTC
TRBJ2-6 TRBV7-8 few TRBD2 CASSLALAGSSGANVLTF TGTGCCAGCAGCTTAGCCCTAGCGGGCTCCTCTGGGGCCAACGTCCTGACTTTC
TRBJ1-6 TRBV7-6 - - CASSLKTSSYNSPLHF TGTGCCAGCAGCTTAAAAACGAGCTCCTATAATTCACCCCTCCACTTT
TRBJ1-6 TRBV30 - TRBD1 CAWSVARTGLFNSPLHF TGTGCCTGGAGTGTAGCGCGGACAGGCCTCTTTAATTCACCCCTCCACTTT
TRBJ2-1 TRBV7-2 - - CASSPSGGSYNEQFF TGTGCCAGCAGCCCTAGTGGTGGCTCCTACAATGAGCAGTTCTTC
TRBJ1-2 TRBV12-3/TRBV12-4 once TRBD1 CASSKQGAGGYTF TGTGCCAGCAGCAAACAGGGGGCAGGGGGCTACACCTTC
TRBJ2-7 TRBV2 few - CASSTTRGEQYF TGTGCCAGCAGCACTACTAGAGGCGAGCAGTACTTC
TRBJ1-3 TRBV11-1 - - CASSWGSTHTIYF TGTGCCAGCAGCTGGGGCAGTACCCACACCATATATTTT
TRBJ2-3 TRBV7-2 - TRBD2 CASSLVLAGGGRTDTQYF TGTGCCAGCAGCTTAGTGTTAGCGGGGGGCGGTAGGACAGATACGCAGTATTTT
TRBJ1-1 TRBV13 - - CASSFYRSNTEAFF TGTGCCAGCAGCTTCTACAGATCGAACACTGAAGCTTTCTTT
TRBJ1-2 TRBV7-2 few - CASSQDRHMNYGYTF TGTGCCAGCAGCCAAGACAGGCACATGAACTATGGCTACACCTTC
TRBJ2-5 TRBV27 - - CATRTGETQYF TGTGCCACTAGGACGGGGGAGACCCAGTACTTC
TRBJ1-6 TRBV5-1 - - CASSLDGFYNSPLHF TGCGCCAGCAGCTTGGACGGTTTCTATAATTCACCCCTCCACTTT
TRBJ1-5 TRBV10-3 - - CAISEVRPGPQHF TGTGCCATCAGTGAGGTCAGACCGGGGCCCCAGCATTTT
TRBJ2-1 TRBV5-1 - TRBD2 CASSFGLAASSYNEQFF TGCGCCAGCAGCTTCGGACTAGCGGCTAGCTCCTACAATGAGCAGTTCTTC
TRBJ1-2 TRBV28 few - CASSLRRGGGISDGYTF TGTGCCAGCAGCCTAAGGAGGGGGGGCGGAATCTCCGATGGCTACACCTTC
TRBJ1-6 TRBV5-6 few - CASSLARDNSPLHF TGTGCCAGCAGCTTGGCCAGGGATAATTCACCCCTCCACTTT
TRBJ1-5 TRBV19 - - CASSNAGRGQPQHF TGTGCCAGTAGTAACGCGGGTCGCGGTCAGCCCCAGCATTTT
TRBJ2-3 TRBV13 - TRBD2 CASSYRPSGIADTQYF TGTGCCAGCAGCTACCGCCCTAGCGGGATTGCAGATACGCAGTATTTT
TRBJ2-7 TRBV5-6 - TRBD1 CASSISGTGEQYF TGTGCCAGCAGCATCTCCGGGACAGGGGAGCAGTACTTC
TRBJ2-7 TRBV7-2 - TRBD1 CASSLARGQSYEQYF TGTGCCAGCAGCTTAGCGAGGGGACAGAGCTACGAGCAGTACTTC
TRBJ1-2 TRBV9 - - CASSVDPRWDYGYTF TGTGCCAGCAGCGTAGACCCCAGGTGGGACTATGGCTACACCTTC
TRBJ1-2 TRBV5-1 once TRBD1 CASSLGQGASGGYTF TGCGCCAGCAGCTTGGGACAGGGGGCTTCGGGCGGCTACACCTTC
TRBJ2-7 TRBV28 - TRBD1 CASSLSGQGRTEQYF TGTGCCAGCAGTTTAAGTGGACAGGGTAGGACCGAGCAGTACTTC
TRBJ1-1 TRBV21-1 - - CASSKAGTVTNTEAFF TGTGCCAGCAGCAAAGCTGGGACAGTCACGAACACTGAAGCTTTCTTT
TRBJ1-1 TRBV2 - TRBD1 CASFIDRVTEAFF TGTGCCAGCTTTATTGACAGGGTAACTGAAGCTTTCTTT
TRBJ1-1 TRBV19 - TRBD1 CASRYGQVNTEAFF TGTGCCAGTAGGTATGGACAGGTGAACACTGAAGCTTTCTTT
TRBJ2-7 TRBV20-1 - - CSASLPRALRLYEQYF TGCAGTGCTAGTCTCCCGCGGGCCCTAAGGCTTTACGAGCAGTACTTC
TRBJ1-2 TRBV2 - TRBD1 CASSSRGPNYGYTF TGTGCCAGCAGTTCAAGGGGGCCTAACTATGGCTACACCTTC
TRBJ2-7 TRBV11-3 - - CASSSTLARDPDEQYF TGTGCCAGCAGCTCGACTCTAGCGAGAGATCCGGACGAGCAGTACTTC
TRBJ2-7 TRBV7-3 - TRBD1 CASSKSGTGDEQYF TGTGCCAGCAGCAAATCCGGGACAGGGGACGAGCAGTACTTC
TRBJ1-4 TRBV28 - - CASNPLSSTNEKLFF TGTGCCAGCAATCCCCTATCCTCAACTAATGAAAAACTGTTTTTT
TRBJ1-2 TRBV4-3 - TRBD1 CASSQDLQGAFGYTF TGCGCCAGCAGCCAAGATCTTCAGGGGGCATTTGGCTACACCTTC
TRBJ2-5 TRBV13 - - CASSTRRLQETQYF TGTGCCAGCAGCACCCGGAGGCTTCAAGAGACCCAGTACTTC
TRBJ1-5 TRBV2 few - CASSAPTGYSNQPQHF TGTGCCAGCAGTGCCCCGACAGGATATAGCAATCAGCCCCAGCATTTT
TRBJ1-1 TRBV27 - - CASRLGRAIGTEAFF TGTGCCAGCAGACTGGGCAGGGCAATTGGGACTGAAGCTTTCTTT
TRBJ1-1 TRBV19 - - CASSPRQNVNTEAFF TGTGCCAGTAGCCCAAGACAGAATGTGAACACTGAAGCTTTCTTT
TRBJ2-7 TRBV4-2 - TRBD2 CASSQTSGRWGEQYF TGTGCCAGCAGCCAAACTAGCGGGAGGTGGGGCGAGCAGTACTTC
TRBJ2-3 TRBV28 - - CASSLPGDTQYF TGTGCCAGCAGCCTGCCGGGGGATACGCAGTATTTT
TRBJ2-7 TRBV5-4 - TRBD1 CASSLMTGPYEQYF TGTGCCAGCAGCCTGATGACAGGGCCCTACGAGCAGTACTTC
TRBJ2-1 TRBV4-2 - TRBD2 CASSQGTSGDEQFF TGTGCCAGCAGCCAAGGGACTAGCGGGGATGAGCAGTTCTTC